This record concerns one T cell receptor beta chain sequence. This sample is drawn from a study of cytomegalovirus exposure and HLA in healthy donors. The PCR was carried out with 60 Vbeta primers and 13 Jbeta primers. This table comes from immunoSEQ multiplex PCR, and its TCRdb copy is limited to in-frame clones, with some not included. The repertoire includes 97,000 or so clones, approximately 87% of them detected once, and approximately 2.8% sits in the top ten. Germline trimming cut 5 bases from V and 7 bases from J; bases unmatched to any gene: 2. CDR3 length: 14 amino acids. Germline V gives CDR1 SGHTA, CDR2 FQGTGA.

V usage is TRBV7-3 and J usage is TRBJ2-5; the match to TRBD2 covers 15 bases. The source is a man in his forties in good health and CMV-seronegative. Sequencing was done on a sample of PBMCs. The CDR3 region is CASSRTSGGGTQYF. Written as DNA, the CDR3 is TGTGCCAGCAGCCGGACTAGCGGGGGGGGGACCCAGTACTTC.